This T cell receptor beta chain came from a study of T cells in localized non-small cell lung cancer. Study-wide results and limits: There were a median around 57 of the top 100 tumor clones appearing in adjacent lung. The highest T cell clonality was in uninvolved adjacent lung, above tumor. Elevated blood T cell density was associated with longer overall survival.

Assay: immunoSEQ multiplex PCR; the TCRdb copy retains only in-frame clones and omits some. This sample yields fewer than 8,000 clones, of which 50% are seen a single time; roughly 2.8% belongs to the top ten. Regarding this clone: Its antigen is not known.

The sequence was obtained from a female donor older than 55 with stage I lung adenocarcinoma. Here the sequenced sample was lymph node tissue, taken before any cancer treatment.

CDR3 protein: CAWSSRVAKNIQYF. CDR3 nucleotide sequence: TGTGCCTGGAGTAGCAGGGTGGCCAAAAACATTCAGTACTTC. The V call is TRBV30, the J call TRBJ2-4; maybe TRBD1 (5 bases). The germline CDR1 and CDR2 sequences are GTSNPN and SVGIG (reference sequence). There are 14 residues in the CDR3. The ends were cut back, 2 bases at V and 1 base at J, with 9 bases in the middle.